This is a list of T cell receptor beta chains from one sample in a study of T cell responses to AZD1222 COVID-19 vaccine. The table came from immunoSEQ multiplex PCR; TCRdb's copy has only in-frame clones and leaves some out. The table records 65,000 to 70,000 clones, about nine tenths of them present only once. The sample consisted of peripheral blood, taken on day 0 of AZD1222 vaccination. The receptors shown here come from an adult in good health. The CDR3 runs from the conserved cysteine through the conserved F or W. Fields, in order: clone size, V gene, D gene, J gene, CDR3 DNA, CDR3 protein. The D gene is left open where the match is weak. Clone sizes are given selectively: once, few, many, or a class where the clone is expanded.

>.|TRBV5-4|.|TRBJ1-2
TGTGCCAGCAGCTCCCGGGACGGAGCCTTCTATGGCTACACCTTC
CASSSRDGAFYGYTF
>.|TRBV15|.|TRBJ2-3
TGTGCCACCAGCAGAGGGGGGCCCACAGATACGCAGTATTTT
CATSRGGPTDTQYF
>once|TRBV6-1|.|TRBJ1-1
TGTGCCAGCAGTGAAGTTCCGGGTGGGGAAGCTTTCTTT
CASSEVPGGEAFF
>.|TRBV28|.|TRBJ2-2
TGTGCCAGCACTCATGGGGCGACACCGAACACCGGGGAGCTGTTTTTT
CASTHGATPNTGELFF
>.|TRBV21-1|.|TRBJ1-1
TGTGCCAGCAGCATTGGGGAAAATAGGACTGAAGCTTTCTTT
CASSIGENRTEAFF
>.|TRBV4-1|.|TRBJ2-7
TGCGCCAGCAGCCAAGATGGGGGATCCACCTACGAGCAGTACTTC
CASSQDGGSTYEQYF
>.|TRBV9|TRBD2|TRBJ2-2
TGTGCCAGCAGCGTAGTCCCGAGTCGTGGCGGGAGGGCCGGGGAGCTGTTTTTT
CASSVVPSRGGRAGELFF
>.|TRBV5-5|.|TRBJ1-1
TGTGCCAGCAGCGTGGACGGGAGGACGGGCATGAACACTGAAGCTTTCTTT
CASSVDGRTGMNTEAFF
>.|TRBV6-5|TRBD1|TRBJ1-2
TGTGCCAGCAGACGGTACAGGGGCGGCTACACCTTC
CASRRYRGGYTF
>.|TRBV5-1|TRBD1|TRBJ1-2
TGCGCCAGCAGCTTGGCTTCGTGGACAGGAGGCTACACCTTC
CASSLASWTGGYTF
>.|TRBV29-1|.|TRBJ2-5
TGCAGCGTTGAACCTCAGGGGGAGACCCAGTACTTC
CSVEPQGETQYF
>.|TRBV7-9|.|TRBJ2-1
TGTGCCAGCAGCCAGGGGGACTTCGAGGTCAATGAGCAGTTCTTC
CASSQGDFEVNEQFF
>.|TRBV6-5|TRBD1|TRBJ1-2
TGTGCCAGCAGTTACTCGAGTCAGGGGGCAGTTTATGGCTACACCTTC
CASSYSSQGAVYGYTF
>once|TRBV7-3|TRBD2|TRBJ2-1
TGTGCCAGCAGCTTAAGTGCTAGCGGGAGGGACGGTGAGCAGTTCTTC
CASSLSASGRDGEQFF
>.|TRBV28|.|TRBJ2-7
TGTGCCAGCAGTTTCCCTGCTATAGGAGGGAGGACCTACGAGCAGTACTTC
CASSFPAIGGRTYEQYF
>once|TRBV6-5|TRBD2|TRBJ2-5
TGTGCCAGCAGTAGCGGGGCCTTAGTTTTGTACTTC
CASSSGALVLYF
>.|TRBV18|.|TRBJ1-1
TGTGCCAGCTCCGAATTGGAGGGAAGCACTGAAGCTTTCTTT
CASSELEGSTEAFF
>.|TRBV14|.|TRBJ2-7
TGTGCCAGCAGCCATCTAACAGGGATGGGAAGCTCCTACGAGCAGTACTTC
CASSHLTGMGSSYEQYF
>.|TRBV28|.|TRBJ1-1
TGTGCCTCACCACCTCAGACGGGGAACACTGAAGCTTTCTTT
CASPPQTGNTEAFF
>.|TRBV27|TRBD1|TRBJ2-1
TGTGCCAGCAGACCCTTCGGGACAGGGTTGGATGAGCAGTTCTTC
CASRPFGTGLDEQFF
>.|TRBV27|.|TRBJ1-2
TGTGCCAGCAGAGAGGCAGGGCGGGGCTACACCTTC
CASREAGRGYTF
>.|TRBV20-1|.|TRBJ2-4
TGCAGTGCTAGAGACCGACGGACTCAGTACTTC
CSARDRRTQYF
>.|TRBV2|.|TRBJ1-5
TGTGCCAGCAGTGAATCGGACCCAAATCAGCCCCAGCATTTT
CASSESDPNQPQHF
>.|TRBV5-1|.|TRBJ1-3
TGCGCCAGCAGCTTGTGGGCGAGCTCTGGAAACACCATATATTTT
CASSLWASSGNTIYF
>.|TRBV23-1|.|TRBJ2-3
TGCGCCAGCAGTAGGGCTGGGAAGCACTCTAGCACAGATACGCAGTATTTT
CASSRAGKHSSTDTQYF
>.|TRBV2|TRBD1|TRBJ2-3
TGTGCCAGCGTAGAGACAGGGGGCTCAGATACGCAGTATTTT
CASVETGGSDTQYF
>.|TRBV2|.|TRBJ1-2
TGTGCCAGCAGTGGTGATCCGGGGAGCTATGGCTACACCTTC
CASSGDPGSYGYTF
>once|TRBV11-3|TRBD1|TRBJ2-1
TGTGCCAGCAGCTTCCGGGACAGCCCCTACAATGAGCAGTTCTTC
CASSFRDSPYNEQFF
>.|TRBV24-1|.|TRBJ1-5
TGTGCCACCAGTGACGCCGGGACATCTAGCAATCAGCCCCAGCATTTT
CATSDAGTSSNQPQHF
>.|TRBV29-1|TRBD2|TRBJ2-5
TGCAGCGTAACCCCGGGGACTAGCGGGAGGGGAAGCCAAGAGACCCAGTACTTC
CSVTPGTSGRGSQETQYF
>few|TRBV19|.|TRBJ1-1
TGTGCCAGTAGCAGCAGGGGAGGTGTTGTTGGGACTGAAGCTTTCTTT
CASSSRGGVVGTEAFF
>.|TRBV10-1|TRBD2|TRBJ2-1
TGCGCCAGCAGTGAGAGGACTAGCGGGAGAGATGAGCAGTTCTTC
CASSERTSGRDEQFF
>.|TRBV18|TRBD1|TRBJ2-7
TGTGCCAGCTCCCGGAGGCAGGGGGCCTCTGGGGAGCAGTACTTC
CASSRRQGASGEQYF
>.|TRBV6-2/TRBV6-3|TRBD2|TRBJ2-3
TGTGCCAGCAGTTACGGGGGGGAGGGGGATACGCAGTATTTT
CASSYGGEGDTQYF
>.|TRBV24-1|.|TRBJ2-5
TGTGCCACCAGTGGGGGGAAGCAAGAGACCCAGTACTTC
CATSGGKQETQYF
>.|TRBV3-1/TRBV3-2|TRBD2|TRBJ2-5
TGTGCCAGCAGCCTCTGGCGGGAGGAAGAGACCCAGTACTTC
CASSLWREEETQYF
>.|TRBV14|.|TRBJ2-7
TGTGCCAGCAGCCAAGGGGTCCCCCCCTACGAGCAGTACTTC
CASSQGVPPYEQYF
>.|TRBV6-4|TRBD1|TRBJ2-5
TGTGCCAGCAGTGCGACAGGGGAGGCGGAGACCCAGTACTTC
CASSATGEAETQYF
>.|TRBV3-1/TRBV3-2|.|TRBJ2-7
TGTGCCAGCAGCCATCCAGAGGAGGAGCAGTACTTC
CASSHPEEEQYF
>.|TRBV19|.|TRBJ1-1
TGTGCCAGTAGTATAAACCGTGGCACTGAAGCTTTCTTT
CASSINRGTEAFF
>.|TRBV10-1|TRBD2|TRBJ2-3
TGCGCCAGCAGTCCGGGGACTAGCGGGAGAGCAAGCACAGATACGCAGTATTTT
CASSPGTSGRASTDTQYF
>once|TRBV6-4|TRBD2|TRBJ2-1
TGTGCCAGCAGTGAAACTAGCGGGAGCTACAATGAGCAGTTCTTC
CASSETSGSYNEQFF